The 10 T cell receptor beta chains reported below all come from one sample, sequenced in a study of blood T cell repertoires in COVID-19. Sequencing used immunoSEQ multiplex PCR; TCRdb keeps in-frame clones, though not all of them. The sample includes approximately 300,000 clones, 92% of them seen just once. Sequencing was done on a sample of PBMCs or T cells enriched from blood (not recorded which). All receptors come from a woman aged 25 to 39 who had recovered from COVID-19.

Here the CDR3 reads CASSHSGGFDYGYTF. The CDR3 DNA reads TGTGCCAGCAGCCACTCGGGGGGTTTTGACTATGGCTACACCTTC. The V gene is TRBV3-1 (or the pseudogene TRBV3-2), the J gene TRBJ1-2; possibly TRBD1 for D (5 bases). The CDR3 is made up of 15 amino acids. The V gene's germline CDR1 is LGHDT and CDR2 YNNKEL (reference sequence). Trimming stripped 3 bases from V and 3 bases from J, with 14 bases between.

The rearrangement uses TRBV10-3 and TRBJ1-1; TRBD1 agrees at 8 bases. The germline V gene encodes CDR1 ENHRY and CDR2 SYGVKD. The CDR3 has 13 residues. The ends lost 10 bases at V and 1 base at J; junction bases unmatched: 5. CDR3 sequence: CATRTGRNTEAFF. The CDR3 nucleotides are TGTGCCACCCGGACAGGGCGGAACACTGAAGCTTTCTTT.

The chain carries TRBV24-1 and TRBJ2-7; D gene unclear. The germline gives CDR1 KGHDR, CDR2 SFDVKD. V lost 1 base and J lost 2, with 8 bases in between. CDR3 size: 14 residues. The CDR3 nucleotides are TGTGCCACCAGTGATTTATACAGACCCTACGAGCAGTACTTC. It yields the protein CATSDLYRPYEQYF.

This clone has a single count. The chain carries TRBV19 and TRBJ2-2; 12 bases fit TRBD2. CDR3 length equals 18 residues. V lost 3 bases and J lost 3; bases outside the gene matches: 8. Germline V gene lookup returns CDR1 LNHDA and CDR2 SQIVND (reference sequence). In DNA form, the CDR3 reads TGTGCCAGTAGTATCCTCCTAGCGGGAGGGGGGTACACCGGGGAGCTGTTTTTT. It specifies CASSILLAGGGYTGELFF. The full variable domain, in which reference TRBV19 and TRBJ2-2 provide the parts outside the CDR3, is DGGITQSPKYLFRKEGQNVTLSCEQNLNHDAMYWYRQDPGQGLRLIYYSQIVNDFQKGDIAEGYSVSREKKESFPLTVTSAQKNPTAFYLCASSILLAGGGYTGELFFGEGSRLTVL.

The V gene is TRBV20-1, the J gene TRBJ1-2, with D unresolved. CDR1 is DFQATT and CDR2 is SNEGSKA in the germline V gene (reference sequence). This CDR3 is 13 amino acids long. Trimming removed 3 bases at V and 8 bases at J, with 16 bases between. The CDR3 bases are TGCAGTGCTAGTCTCCACGGAGTTTACGGCTACACCTTC. This encodes CSASLHGVYGYTF.

V gene TRBV29-1 combines with J gene TRBJ2-3, with no clear D. CDR3 length: 14 residues. Trimming removed 3 bases at V and 2 bases at J, with 12 bases between. CDR1 and CDR2 from the germline V gene are SQVTM and ANQGSEA. The CDR3 DNA reads as TGCAGCGTTGACGCGGAGCAGAACACAGATACGCAGTATTTT. This codes for CSVDAEQNTDTQYF.

V usage is TRBV7-8 and J usage is TRBJ1-1; D is unresolved. Germline V gene sequence: CDR1 SGHVS, CDR2 FQNEAQ. The CDR3 has 14 residues. The V gene lost 3 bases and the J gene lost 1 base, with 9 bases spanning the gap. The CDR3 region has the DNA TGTGCCAGCAGCTTGTGGGCGCGGAACACTGAAGCTTTCTTT. Amino acid sequence: CASSLWARNTEAFF.

The chain links TRBV5-5 to TRBJ2-7; maybe TRBD2 (6 bases). Trimming took off 6 bases at V and 1 base at J, with 17 bases between the two ends. CDR3 length: 15 residues. Per the germline V gene, CDR1 is SGHKS and CDR2 is YYEKEE (reference sequence). DNA for the CDR3: TGTGCCAGCAACCCTTTAGGGGCGGGATCCTACGAGCAGTACTTC. As protein: CASNPLGAGSYEQYF.

V gene TRBV15 combines with J gene TRBJ1-6; D is uncertain. Germline V CDR1 and CDR2: LNHNV, YYDKDF (reference sequence). V was pared by 4 bases and J by 10 bases, with 14 bases between. This CDR3 is built from 14 residues. The CDR3 loop reads CATSTRQNLSPLHF. The CDR3, as DNA: TGTGCCACCAGCACACGACAAAATTTATCACCCCTCCACTTT. Looking up the rest from reference TRBV15 and TRBJ1-6 gives the full variable domain: DAMVIQNPRYQVTQFGKPVTLSCSQTLNHNVMYWYQQKSSQAPKLLFHYYDKDFNNEADTPDNFQSRRPNTSFCFLDIRSPGLGDTAMYLCATSTRQNLSPLHFGNGTRLTVT.

This sequence joins TRBV28 and TRBJ2-7; D is possibly TRBD1 (5 bases). The V end was cut by 2 bases, the J end by 6 bases, with 29 bases between. The CDR3 has 19 amino acids. CDR1 and CDR2 (germline): MDHEN, SYDVKM. This CDR3 reads CASSLPRLRPQGLYGEQYF. In DNA form, the CDR3 reads TGTGCCAGCAGTTTACCCCGTCTTCGGCCGCAGGGTCTGTATGGCGAGCAGTACTTC.